This T cell receptor (beta chain) was captured in a study of response to subunit inactivated influenza vaccine. Findings and caveats of the study: New T cells are recruited in small numbers by each seasonal influenza vaccination, according to the authors' suggestion.

TCRdb called the RT-PCR reads again in MiXCR, with one record for every CDR3 protein. The sample lists approximately 680,000 distinct CDR3 sequences, about 15% seen once, with around a tenth in the top ten. V shed 5 bases and J shed 1 base, with 12 bases lying between them. Germline V CDR1 and CDR2: LGHNA, YNFKEQ. The length of the CDR3 is 15 residues. This clonotype was observed a few times. The antigen is undetermined. This chain joins TRBV4-2 and TRBJ2-1; D possibly uses TRBD1 or TRBD2 (5 bases each). The specimen was PBMCs from blood, collected approximately 13 days after vaccination. This sequence was found in a man aged 45-60 years who received an inactivated influenza vaccine. The CDR3 DNA follows: TGTGCCAGCAGCGGGGACCGAGCTTCCTACAATGAGCAGTTCTTC. Translation: CASSGDRASYNEQFF.